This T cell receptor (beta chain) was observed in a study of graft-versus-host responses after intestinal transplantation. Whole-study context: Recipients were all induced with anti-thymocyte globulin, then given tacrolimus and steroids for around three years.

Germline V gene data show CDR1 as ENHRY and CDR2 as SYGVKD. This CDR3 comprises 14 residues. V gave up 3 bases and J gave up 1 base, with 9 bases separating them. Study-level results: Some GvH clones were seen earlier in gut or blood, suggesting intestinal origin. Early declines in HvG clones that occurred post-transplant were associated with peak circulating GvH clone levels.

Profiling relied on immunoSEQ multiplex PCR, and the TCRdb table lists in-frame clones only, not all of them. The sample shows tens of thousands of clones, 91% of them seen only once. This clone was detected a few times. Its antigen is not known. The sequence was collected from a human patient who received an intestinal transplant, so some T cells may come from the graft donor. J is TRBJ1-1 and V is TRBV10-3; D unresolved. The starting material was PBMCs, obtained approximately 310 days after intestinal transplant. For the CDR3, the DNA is TGTGCCATCAGTGAATGGGTACGGAACACTGAAGCTTTCTTT. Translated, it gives CAISEWVRNTEAFF.